This TCR beta chain was obtained from a study of cytomegalovirus exposure and HLA in healthy donors. Study observations and caveats: Most observed TCR sequences were rare, whereas some public TCRs were detected in many donors. First-cohort TCR clusters tended to co-occur in the roughly 130 validation repertoires, a later analysis found.

Points on this clone: Its antigen remains unknown.

Trimming removed 8 bases from V and 2 bases from J, with 22 bases in between. Germline V gene lookup returns CDR1 SQVTM and CDR2 ANQGSEA. This CDR3 region has 16 residues. Profiling relied on immunoSEQ multiplex PCR, and the TCRdb table lists in-frame clones only, not all of them. The sample has tens of thousands of clones, 85% to 95% seen once. This receptor was identified in a woman in her late teens or twenties in good health and CMV-seronegative. Source material: PBMCs. This chain joins TRBV29-1 and TRBJ2-4, with a weak D call TRBD2 (6 bases). DNA of the CDR3: TGCAGCAGAGATGAAGGGGAGGACATTCCCAAAAACATTCAGTACTTC. This translates into CSRDEGEDIPKNIQYF.